The present T cell receptor (beta chain) was sequenced within a study of blood T cell repertoires in COVID-19 (dated by TCRdb to 2018 to 2020). A note on the overall study: Samples from collaborators originated in the United States, Italy and Spain and spanned both the acute and convalescent phases of COVID-19. The material from the prospective study consisted of cDNA or gDNA derived from T cells, B-cell-depleted T cells, or PBMCs. The dataset comprised deeply sampled blood TCRbeta repertoires from subjects exposed to, actively infected with, or recovered from COVID-19. A freely available public database, intended as a resource for researchers studying the immune response to SARS-CoV-2, is where the repertoires were released. The samples were drawn from two sources: the first 160 participants of the ongoing ImmuneRACE study, and fewer than 1,500 subjects contributed by 6 global collaborators. The sample metadata nearly always contained a de-identified subject ID, COVID-19 status, age in years and sex. Where available, HLA class I and class II types were taken from metadata supplied by the sample provider and were not determined by assay-based typing.

TCRbeta CDR3 regions were amplified from genomic DNA by means of the immunoSEQ Assay, a bias-controlled multiplex PCR. Per the source publication's procedure: The number of nucleated cells in each sample was estimated from the amplification of reference gene primers within the assay. To quantify the absolute abundance of each unique TCRbeta CDR3 rearrangement, sequence reads were collapsed and filtered. For each sample, productive Simpson clonality was calculated as the square root of Simpson's diversity index over productive rearrangements. TCRdb retrieved this table from immuneACCESS and kept in-frame rearrangements only. Not all clones are present; in checked studies, unresolved V genes account for under half, and no reason is known for the remainder. D and trimming come from the DNA, and the V and J calls and clone size come from that table. A total of around 260,000 clones appear in this sample, just over 90% of them only once. Of the sample, 2.2% is held by the ten largest clones.

Summary of the overall study and its limitations: The quantity of clinical and demographic metadata differed by source and by participant and was supplied without curation.

Inclusive of the bounding cysteine and phenylalanine, the CDR3 is 16 residues long. Only the CDR3 portion is preserved as DNA: 48 bases, with reading frame beginning at the first base. Trimming removed 4 bases from V and 5 bases from J; the gene matches leave 8 bases unexplained. As encoded in the germline V gene (reference sequence), CDR1 is MNHNY while CDR2 is SVGAGI. One collaborating source in Seattle enrolled patients while the patients were actively infected and followed the patients over time throughout the course of disease. Whole blood was collected in K2EDTA tubes by collaborating institutions according to the institutions' own protocols. For TCRbeta analysis, collaborators shipped samples in one of three forms: frozen whole blood, isolated PBMCs, or DNA extracted from either of those sample types. This clone was picked up one time. This clone's antigen is unknown. No much larger clonotype is one base removed from it; base qualities were not supplied.

The sample comprised peripheral blood. Here the chain combines TRBV6-6 and TRBJ1-6, and TRBD1 aligns with 7 junction nucleotides. The clonotype comes from a woman under 40 with COVID-19, enrolled during active disease. The nucleotide sequence reads as follows: TGTGCCAGCAGTTCTCTCCCGGGACAGAATAATTCACCCCTCCACTTT. This gives the protein CASSSLPGQNNSPLHF.